This entry lists 24 T cell receptor beta chains sequenced from one sample in a study of blood T cell repertoires in COVID-19. TCRdb's copy holds only in-frame clones and misses some; the assay was immunoSEQ multiplex PCR. The sample has about 480,000 clones, 70% to 90% seen once. Sequencing input: PBMCs or T cells enriched from blood (not recorded which). These receptors all stem from a woman between 18 and 29 years old with acute COVID-19.

This chain joins TRBV9 and TRBJ1-2; D gene uncertain. The CDR3 spans 14 residues. Trimming took off 6 bases at V and 1 base at J, with 13 bases between the two ends. Germline CDR1 reads SGDLS; CDR2 reads YYNGEE. The CDR3 bases are TGTGCCAGCAACATCCTCGGGGATAACTATGGCTACACCTTC. This translates into CASNILGDNYGYTF.

V gene TRBV5-1 combines with J gene TRBJ2-7; TRBD2 aligns across 10 bases. The CDR3 has 15 residues. CDR1 and CDR2 (germline): SGHRS, YFSETQ. V gave up 3 bases and J gave up 7 bases; unmatched junction bases: 10. In nucleotides, the CDR3 is TGCGCCAGCAGCTCAACTAGCGGGAATACTATAGAGCAGTACTTC. Its translation: CASSSTSGNTIEQYF.

The rearrangement uses TRBV4-2 and TRBJ1-3, with TRBD1 matching 7 bases. This CDR3 region has 17 residues. The junction had 8 bases not matched to a gene; V was cut back by 1 base and J by 2 bases. Germline-derived CDR1 and CDR2 are LGHNA and YNFKEQ. The CDR3 DNA sequence: TGTGCCAGCAGCCAAGCTCCCGGACAGGTGACTGGAAACACCATATATTTT. It is translated as CASSQAPGQVTGNTIYF.

This rearrangement joins TRBV7-2 to TRBJ2-7; 14 positions agree with TRBD2. The CDR3 is 15 residues long. The V gene end was trimmed by 3 bases and the J gene end by 7 bases; junction bases not matched to a gene: 5. Germline V gene sequence: CDR1 SGHTA, CDR2 FQGNSA. The CDR3 spells CASSFGTSGSGEQYF. In nucleotides, the CDR3 is TGTGCCAGCAGCTTCGGGACTAGCGGGAGCGGGGAGCAGTACTTC.

The chain recombines TRBV7-6 with TRBJ2-1; 8 bases are shared with TRBD2. The germline V gene has CDR1 SGHVS and CDR2 FNYEAQ. Trimming removed 5 bases from V and 4 bases from J; junction bases left unmatched: 7. The CDR3 is made up of 15 amino acids. CDR3 nucleotide sequence: TGTGCCAGCAGCCCCCAGAGCGGGAGTTACAATGAGCAGTTCTTC. Its protein product is CASSPQSGSYNEQFF.

The chain links TRBV25-1 to TRBJ2-5; 7 bases are a match to TRBD1. V was clipped by 3 bases and J by 4 bases; unmatched bases: 11. The length of the CDR3 is 16 residues. Germline-derived CDR1 and CDR2 are MGHDK and SYGVNS. The CDR3 sequence: CASSELRQGGGETQYF. The CDR3 coding sequence is TGTGCCAGCAGTGAGTTAAGACAGGGTGGAGGAGAGACCCAGTACTTC.

The chain is built from TRBV12-3 or TRBV12-4 and TRBJ2-2; D is unresolved. Trimming removed 6 bases from V and 10 bases from J, with 15 bases in between. This CDR3 region has 13 residues. The CDR3: CASSSRVSEELFF. DNA for the CDR3: TGTGCCAGCAGCTCCCGTGTCTCAGAGGAGCTGTTTTTT.

The genes are TRBV7-6 and TRBJ2-2, with D possibly being TRBD1 (5 bases). Trimming pared 4 bases from V and 7 bases from J, leaving 19 bases between. Germline values: CDR1 SGHVS, CDR2 FNYEAQ. The CDR3 extends over 16 amino acids. The CDR3: CASSSLAGHVSGELFF. The CDR3 region has the DNA TGTGCCAGCAGCTCCTTGGCAGGGCATGTAAGCGGGGAGCTGTTTTTT.

The chain has TRBV9 and TRBJ2-4; 11 bases are a match to TRBD2. This CDR3 spans 15 amino acids. Germline V gives CDR1 SGDLS, CDR2 YYNGEE. V dropped 0 bases and J dropped 6; count of bases not matched to a gene: 2. CDR3 amino acids: CASSVAGTSGNIQYF. The CDR3 region has the DNA TGTGCCAGCAGCGTAGCCGGGACTAGCGGAAACATTCAGTACTTC. The full variable domain, rest sourced from reference TRBV9 and TRBJ2-4, is DSGVTQTPKHLITATGQRVTLRCSPRSGDLSVYWYQQSLDQGLQFLIQYYNGEERAKGNILERFSAQQFPDLHSELNLSSLELGDSALYFCASSVAGTSGNIQYFGAGTRLSVL.

This CDR3 reads CASSKDSLEGTQYF. The CDR3 DNA follows: TGTGCCAGCAGCAAAGACAGCCTGGAGGGGACCCAGTACTTC. The V call is TRBV21-1, the J call TRBJ2-5; TRBD2, as called in the table, went unchecked against the DNA. TRBV21-1 is tagged as a pseudogene. This CDR3 region has 14 residues.

The rearrangement links TRBV5-1 to TRBJ2-7, with TRBD2 matching 7 bases. Germline assignment: CDR1 SGHRS and CDR2 YFSETQ. This CDR3 region has 14 residues. V dropped 3 bases and J dropped 5; count of bases not matched to a gene: 8. CDR3 region: CASSSTSPQDEQYF. The CDR3 bases are TGCGCCAGCAGCTCGACTAGCCCGCAGGACGAGCAGTACTTC.

The J gene is TRBJ1-5, the V gene TRBV18; possible D gene TRBD1, 6 bases. With 6 bases removed from V and 3 bases from J, the gap between germline ends came to 12 bases. This CDR3 is 14 amino acids long. Germline V gene lookup returns CDR1 KGHSH and CDR2 LQKENI. DNA of the CDR3: TGTGCCAGCTCGCCAGGACAGAACAATCAGCCCCAGCATTTT. Translated: CASSPGQNNQPQHF.

This chain joins TRBV5-6 and TRBJ1-4; maybe TRBD1 (5 bases). The CDR3 is 15 amino acids. Between the trimmed V and J ends, which lost 1 base and 3 bases, there was a span of 10 bases. The germline gives CDR1 SGHDT, CDR2 YYEEEE. Here the CDR3 DNA reads TGTGCCAGCAGCTTGCAGCAGGGCCCTAATGAAAAACTGTTTTTT. As protein: CASSLQQGPNEKLFF.

This clone was detected once. The rearrangement uses TRBV29-1 and TRBJ1-2, with D possibly being TRBD1 (5 bases). This CDR3 has 11 residues. V was shortened by 8 bases and J by 4 bases, with 11 bases between the two germline ends. The germline CDR1 and CDR2 sequences are SQVTM and ANQGSEA. As DNA, the CDR3 is TGCAGCCTCGACAGCCTCTATGGCTACACCTTC. This sequence encodes CSLDSLYGYTF.

The CDR3 bases are TGTGCCAGCAGTATCTCAGGGAATGAGCAGTTCTTC. Translating it yields CASSISGNEQFF. The chain recombines TRBV12-3 or TRBV12-4 with TRBJ2-1; D may be TRBD1 (5 bases). The V end lost 5 bases, the J end lost 7 bases, and 9 bases lay between the germline ends. The CDR3 runs 12 residues.

V gene TRBV18 combines with J gene TRBJ1-6; D gene unclear. The V and J ends lost 8 bases and 2 bases respectively, with 13 bases between them. The CDR3 covers 15 residues. Germline V gives CDR1 KGHSH, CDR2 LQKENI. This chain's CDR3 is CASTNPQTYNSPLHF. CDR3 sequence (DNA): TGTGCCAGCACAAATCCCCAGACCTATAATTCACCCCTCCACTTT.

This sequence joins TRBV29-1 and TRBJ2-1, with TRBD1 matching over 7 bases. Germline V gene sequence: CDR1 SQVTM, CDR2 ANQGSEA. This CDR3 has 12 residues. V lost 7 bases, J lost 4 bases, and 4 bases stayed unmatched. The CDR3 loop reads CSGGQEYNEQFF. The CDR3 bases are TGCAGCGGCGGACAGGAATACAATGAGCAGTTCTTC.

The V gene is TRBV4-1, the J gene TRBJ1-4, with no clear D. CDR1 and CDR2 from the germline V gene are MGHRA and YSYEKL. Trimming stripped 2 bases from V and 3 bases from J, with 7 bases between. The CDR3 has 14 amino acids. Here the CDR3 DNA reads TGCGCCAGCAGCCAACACAGTTCTAATGAAAAACTGTTTTTT. Translating it yields CASSQHSSNEKLFF.

The CDR3 loop is CASNIYLGQSTTEAFF. In DNA form, the CDR3 reads TGTGCCAGCAATATCTACTTAGGACAGAGTACCACTGAAGCTTTCTTT. The J gene is TRBJ1-1, the V gene TRBV2; a weak D match, TRBD1 (6 bases). The CDR3 extends over 16 amino acids. Trimming cost V 7 bases and J 4 bases, with 22 bases left between them. Germline V CDR1 and CDR2: SNHLY, FYNNEI.

This clone came up once. V is TRBV23-1 and J is TRBJ2-7; perhaps TRBD2 as D (6 bases). TRBV23-1 is identified as an open reading frame with a role that is uncertain. This CDR3 is 15 amino acids long. The V and J ends lost 10 bases and 3 bases respectively, with 22 bases between them. The CDR3 DNA reads as TGCGCCACCCGTTCCCTGGGAGGCTCCCACTACGAGCAGTACTTC. It yields the protein CATRSLGGSHYEQYF.

This clone appeared a single time. The rearrangement uses TRBV7-8 and TRBJ2-7, with a tentative D call TRBD2 (5 bases). Trimming removed 5 bases from V and 4 bases from J, with 12 bases in between. The CDR3 loop spans 13 amino acids. Germline CDR1 and CDR2: SGHVS and FQNEAQ. The CDR3: CASSPNEGYEQYF. CDR3 in DNA: TGTGCCAGCAGCCCGAACGAGGGTTACGAGCAGTACTTC. Using reference TRBV7-8 and TRBJ2-7 for the parts outside the CDR3, the full variable domain is GAGVSQSPRYKVAKRGQDVALRCDPISGHVSLFWYQQALGQGPEFLTYFQNEAQLDKSGLPSDRFFAERPEGSVSTLKIQRTQQEDSAVYLCASSPNEGYEQYFGPGTRLTVT.

The chain carries TRBV7-9 and TRBJ1-6, with no clear D. In germline, CDR1 is SEHNR, CDR2 FQNEAQ (reference sequence). The CDR3 consists of 13 residues. V was trimmed by 3 bases and J by 10 bases, leaving 10 bases between them. This CDR3 reads CASSFAERSPLHF. The CDR3 DNA reads as TGTGCCAGCAGCTTCGCGGAGCGGTCACCCCTCCACTTT.

The chain is built from TRBV28 and TRBJ1-5; TRBD1 matches 9 bases. The V gene's germline CDR1 is MDHEN and CDR2 SYDVKM. V shed 3 bases, J shed 5 bases, and the junction held 2 bases outside the gene matches. The CDR3 has 14 amino acids. The CDR3 nucleotides are TGTGCCAGCAGTTTGTGGGACAGGGATCAGCCCCAGCATTTT. This gives the protein CASSLWDRDQPQHF.

The chain couples TRBV5-1 to TRBJ1-3; D gene ambiguous. In germline, CDR1 is SGHRS, CDR2 YFSETQ. The CDR3 is 15 residues long. V lost 9 bases to trimming and J lost 4 bases, with 20 bases between them. CDR3 loop: CANKFLVAGGNTIYF. In nucleotides, the CDR3 is TGCGCCAACAAATTTTTGGTTGCGGGGGGAAACACCATATATTTT.